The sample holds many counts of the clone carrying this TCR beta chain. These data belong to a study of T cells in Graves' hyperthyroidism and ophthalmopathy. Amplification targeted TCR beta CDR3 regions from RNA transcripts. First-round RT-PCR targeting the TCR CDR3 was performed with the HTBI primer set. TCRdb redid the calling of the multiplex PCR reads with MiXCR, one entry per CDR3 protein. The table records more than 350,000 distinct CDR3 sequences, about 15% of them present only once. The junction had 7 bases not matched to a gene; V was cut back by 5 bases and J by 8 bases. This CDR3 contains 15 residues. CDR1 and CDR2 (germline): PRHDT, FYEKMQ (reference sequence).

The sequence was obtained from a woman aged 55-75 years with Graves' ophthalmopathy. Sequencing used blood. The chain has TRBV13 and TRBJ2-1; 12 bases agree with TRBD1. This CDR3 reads CASSLRDRGLDEQFF. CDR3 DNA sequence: TGTGCCAGCAGCCTCCGGGACAGGGGGCTTGATGAGCAGTTCTTC.